A selection of T cell receptor beta chains follows, all from one sample in a study of T cells expressing NK-cell markers. TCRdb reprocessed the 5' RACE reads and keeps a single row for each CDR3 protein, giving no DNA. This specimen shows about 400,000 distinct CDR3 sequences; the ten leading clones hold about 10%. Sequenced material: blood T cells: a sorted CD56 or NKG2C T cell subset, CD4+ or CD8+ T cells, or bulk PBMC T cells (not recorded which). These receptors originate from a woman in her forties or fifties in good health. The CDR3 runs from the conserved cysteine through the conserved F or W. Each record gives: J gene, V gene, CDR3 protein.

>TRBJ2-1|TRBV5-1
CASSLVSLAGGNEQFF
>TRBJ2-1|TRBV9
CASSVADAGGNEQFF
>TRBJ2-5|TRBV29-1
CSVVRGGQETQYF
>TRBJ2-1|TRBV29-1
CSVWETYNEQFF
>TRBJ2-7|TRBV11-2
CASKGRDYEQYF
>TRBJ2-1|TRBV9
CASSVETGGLYNEQFF
>TRBJ2-1|TRBV5-1
CASSLVGMASGRGANEQFF
>TRBJ1-6|TRBV6-2/TRBV6-3
CASRQGYSPLHF
>TRBJ1-4|TRBV12-3/TRBV12-4
CASSLFASELFF
>TRBJ2-3|TRBV29-1
CSVPRAGVTDTQYF
>TRBJ2-1|TRBV4-1
CAVSGTSGRAKLGEQFF
>TRBJ1-2|TRBV27
CASSSYGNGYTF
>TRBJ2-1|TRBV5-1
CASSLDSSYGEQFF
>TRBJ2-7|TRBV3-1
CASSRTGVYNEQYF
>TRBJ2-5|TRBV5-1
CATKPTGTYETQYF
>TRBJ2-6|TRBV5-1
CASVPTSGLRGGANVLTF
>TRBJ2-3|TRBV20-1
CSGSTTIKNTQYF